The rows below give T cell receptor beta chains drawn from one sample of a study of T cell responses to AZD1222 COVID-19 vaccine. This table comes from immunoSEQ multiplex PCR, and its TCRdb copy is limited to in-frame clones, with some not included. The sample lists more than 95,000 clones, 75% to 90% seen once, with 18% in the top ten. The material was peripheral blood, obtained on day 0 of AZD1222 vaccination. The receptors were sampled from an adult in good health. The CDR3 runs from the conserved cysteine through the conserved F or W.

v_call cdr3_aa
TRBV18 CASSPSNGGNTEAFF
TRBV4-2 CASSQVFRNPDTQYF
TRBV30 CAWAPDRQVSYEQYF
TRBV6-1 CASSEFWRGDTQYF
TRBV5-1 CASSLETSGGAYSEQFF
TRBV19 CASSMAGARLVEQFF
TRBV5-5 CASSFGATNEKLFF
TRBV13 CASSLGHPNTEAFF
TRBV11-2 CASSFRGNEKLFF
TRBV12-3/TRBV12-4 CASSFPRYEQYF
TRBV6-1 CASSEYRGQTNTGELFF
TRBV5-6 CASSPIGRTNYGYTF
TRBV19 CASSIEGVSNQPQHF
TRBV6-5 CASGWANREHEQYF
TRBV3-1/TRBV3-2 CASSQEKRSRHEQYF
TRBV10-1 CASSEVAGGREQYF
TRBV5-1 CASSSQGFQETQYF
TRBV7-6 CASSPAGEGEKLFF
TRBV2 CASRSTSSYNSPLHF
TRBV6-5 CASSYGQGVGGYTF
TRBV5-6 CASSPQGGLLSAFF
TRBV5-6 CASSPTLVEGNTIYF
TRBV14 CASSQNRLIGVRRMVNTEAFF
TRBV25-1 CASSQKISGGGYGYTF
TRBV19 CASSIGDSGTEAFF
TRBV4-1 CASSQDWTGAVEQYF
TRBV7-2 CASSENSPLHF
TRBV5-1 CASSSGQGQGETQYF
TRBV7-2 CASRLRGGGTGELFF
TRBV4-1 CASSLSGGGFQETQYF
TRBV29-1 CSVAQGDGEAFF
TRBV3-1/TRBV3-2 CASSKIRDTVNANYGYTF
TRBV27 CASSFNRAYGYTF
TRBV5-8 CASSLDWGQGTYRYTF
TRBV10-3 CAIRGTSGSPGEQYF
TRBV2 CASSEGGSTQPQHF
TRBV5-1 CASSLLTVSGNTIYF
TRBV19 CASNRWVGSNEKLFF
TRBV7-3 CASSLTGTNSGANVLTF
TRBV19 CASSSGVDGGYTF
TRBV10-3 CAISDPVSYEQYF
TRBV18 CASSPYRLDNSPLHF
TRBV5-4 CASSPRGGAGNTEAFF
TRBV19 CASSGGVSDTQYF
TRBV6-5 CASSSRGTNEKLFF
TRBV9 CASSVGDSGYTF
TRBV20-1 CSAGRGPYKYF
TRBV27 CASSLYAGEGGTEAFF
TRBV18 CASSPEVGNQPQHF
TRBV27 CASSFSRSNYGYTF
TRBV7-3 CASSFSGVDTQYF
TRBV19 CASSGQGGTEAFF
TRBV7-9 CASSSQGADSYEQYF
TRBV29-1 CSVEGGDSSYEQYF
TRBV5-6 CASSWGQENTEAFF
TRBV9 CASSPGGASYEQYF
TRBV5-6 CASSPVGQGIKSYEQYF